This TCR beta chain was recorded in a study of T cell responses to AZD1222 COVID-19 vaccine. Regarding the study as a whole: Close to half of spike-specific TCRs reportedly recognize unmutated variant regions. Baseline seropositivity characterized only a handful of AZD1222 recipients. Donor demographics were predominantly white British with a female majority; clonal diversity may be underestimated. Two doses of AZD1222 preceded a rise in Spike-specific TCR breadth and depth.

The CDR3 loop spans 13 amino acids. Germline V gives CDR1 ENHRY, CDR2 SYGVKD. The V gene lost 7 bases and the J gene lost 6 bases, with 10 bases spanning the gap. Profiling relied on immunoSEQ multiplex PCR, and the TCRdb table lists in-frame clones only, not all of them. This table has about 190,000 clones, around 92% appearing once. About this clone itself: Antigen: not known.

The chain recombines TRBV10-3 with TRBJ1-6, with D possibly being TRBD1 (5 bases). Here the sequenced sample was peripheral blood, taken on day 0 of AZD1222 vaccination. The sequence was collected from an adult in good health. The DNA of the CDR3 is TGTGCCATCAATCGGGACTTTAATTCACCCCTCCACTTT. It encodes CAINRDFNSPLHF.